This passage covers 22 T cell receptor beta chains from one sample sequenced in a study of blood T cell repertoires in COVID-19. Data came from immunoSEQ multiplex PCR; TCRdb stores just in-frame clones and leaves some out. The sample has about 140,000 clones, about three quarters seen once. The sequencing input was peripheral blood. These receptors all stem from a woman aged 55 to 70 with acute or convalescent COVID-19.

The chain has TRBV19 and TRBJ1-1, with 8 bases identical to TRBD1. CDR3 length equals 16 residues. The V gene end was trimmed by 9 bases and the J gene end by 0 bases; junction bases not matched to a gene: 12. Germline V gene lookup returns CDR1 LNHDA and CDR2 SQIVND (reference sequence). CDR3 sequence reads: CASRRAGGSLNTEAFF. CDR3 DNA: TGTGCCAGCAGGAGGGCAGGGGGCAGCTTGAACACTGAAGCTTTCTTT.

The gene calls are TRBV7-8 and TRBJ1-4, with D perhaps TRBD1 (6 bases). Trimming took off 5 bases at V and 4 bases at J, with 17 bases between the two ends. This CDR3 spans 16 amino acids. Germline values: CDR1 SGHVS, CDR2 FQNEAQ. Here the CDR3 reads CASSRGGGLFNEKLFF. CDR3 nucleotide sequence: TGTGCCAGCAGCCGAGGGGGGGGCCTTTTTAATGAAAAACTGTTTTTT.

This clone has just a few counts. The chain joins TRBV11-2 to TRBJ2-7; 7 bases fit TRBD2. This CDR3 is 16 amino acids long. V dropped 1 base and J dropped 3; count of bases not matched to a gene: 9. Germline V gene data show CDR1 as SGHAT and CDR2 as FQNNGV. The CDR3 DNA sequence: TGTGCCAGCAGCTTAGGTACGGGTCGGGGGGTCTACGAGCAGTACTTC. This sequence encodes CASSLGTGRGVYEQYF.

The J gene is TRBJ2-5, the V gene TRBV28, with D maybe TRBD1 (5 bases). The V and J ends lost 5 bases and 4 bases respectively, with 8 bases between them. Per germline, CDR1 MDHEN and CDR2 SYDVKM. The length of the CDR3 is 12 residues. CDR3 sequence: CASSKGAETQYF. The CDR3, as DNA: TGTGCCAGCAGTAAAGGGGCAGAGACCCAGTACTTC.

The chain is built from TRBV7-8 and TRBJ2-7; D is ambiguous. The CDR3 sequence is 13 residues long. From germline, CDR1 is SGHVS and CDR2 FQNEAQ. The V and J ends lost 1 base and 7 bases respectively, with 11 bases between them. This chain's CDR3 is CASSLVYSWEQYF. The DNA for the CDR3 is TGTGCCAGCAGCTTAGTGTATAGCTGGGAGCAGTACTTC.

J is TRBJ2-6 and V is TRBV21-1; the table calls TRBD2, which could not be checked here. TRBV21-1 is given as a pseudogene. The CDR3 loop spans 22 amino acids. The CDR3 is CASSKQTDGAGRGASGANVLTF. The CDR3, as DNA: TGTGCCAGCAGCAAGCAGACAGATGGGGCAGGCCGGGGGGCCTCTGGGGCCAACGTCCTGACTTTC.

This clone was seen once. V gene TRBV10-3 combines with J gene TRBJ2-1, with a weak D call TRBD1 (6 bases). The germline V gene encodes CDR1 ENHRY and CDR2 SYGVKD. The CDR3 runs 15 residues. Trimming took 6 bases from V and 3 from J, leaving 15 bases between them. The CDR3 region has the DNA TGTGCCATCAGAGCACAGGGTTCTGTCTACAATGAGCAGTTCTTC. Translated, it gives CAIRAQGSVYNEQFF.

This chain joins TRBV28 and TRBJ1-5; TRBD1 is a possible D gene (6 bases). Germline V CDR1 and CDR2: MDHEN, SYDVKM. Trimming cost V 2 bases and J 4 bases, with 18 bases left between them. The CDR3 has 17 amino acids. CDR3 sequence reads: CASSLRQGKGPNQPQHF. The CDR3 DNA reads as TGTGCCAGCAGTTTACGGCAGGGGAAGGGGCCTAATCAGCCCCAGCATTTT.

J is TRBJ1-4 and V is TRBV5-1; TRBD1 might be the D (6 bases). The V end lost 4 bases, the J end lost 8 bases, and 15 bases lay between the germline ends. The CDR3 spans 14 residues. Germline lookup yields CDR1 SGHRS and CDR2 YFSETQ. For the CDR3, the DNA is TGCGCCAGCAGCCAGGGGACCTTCGACGAAAAACTGTTTTTT. Protein product: CASSQGTFDEKLFF.

This clone was counted a few times. This CDR3 is CASSLGITGSSYNEQFF. As DNA, the CDR3 is TGTGCCAGCAGCTTAGGAATTACAGGGAGCTCCTACAATGAGCAGTTCTTC. The chain links TRBV11-3 to TRBJ2-1; D may be TRBD1 (6 bases). Trimming shortened V by 1 base and J by 0 bases, and 13 bases separated the two germline ends. The germline CDR1 and CDR2 sequences are SGHNT and YENEEA. The CDR3 totals 17 residues.

The V gene is TRBV28, the J gene TRBJ2-4; 10 bases are shared with TRBD2. Unmatched junction bases numbered 8, after V lost 3 bases and J lost 0 bases. This CDR3 has 18 residues. The germline CDR1 and CDR2 sequences are MDHEN and SYDVKM. The CDR3 nucleotides are TGTGCCAGCAGTTTTCCTAGCGGGAGTGGGCTAGCCAAAAACATTCAGTACTTC. Its protein is CASSFPSGSGLAKNIQYF.

The chain employs TRBV30 and TRBJ2-6, with a possible D match to TRBD1 (5 bases). V gave up 3 bases and J gave up 2 bases, with 8 bases separating them. The CDR3 runs 14 residues. Germline CDR1 reads GTSNPN; CDR2 reads SVGIG (reference sequence). As DNA, the CDR3 is TGTGCCTGGAGGGGGCCTACTGGGGCCAACGTCCTGACTTTC. Protein: CAWRGPTGANVLTF.

This clone has at least ten counts. V usage is TRBV30 and J usage is TRBJ2-7; 8 nucleotides align to TRBD1. The length of the CDR3 is 15 residues. Germline-derived CDR1 and CDR2 are GTSNPN and SVGIG (reference sequence). With 2 bases clipped from V and 2 bases from J, the junction kept 8 bases outside the gene matches. CDR3 loop: CAWSMDRASAYEQYF. In DNA form, the CDR3 reads TGTGCCTGGAGTATGGACAGGGCATCTGCCTACGAGCAGTACTTC.

The chain joins TRBV9 to TRBJ2-1; 9 bases are a match to TRBD2. The CDR3 covers 15 residues. Germline trimming cut 4 bases from V and 3 bases from J; bases unmatched to any gene: 5. From germline, CDR1 is SGDLS and CDR2 YYNGEE. The chain's CDR3 is CASSSGTSLYNEQFF. CDR3 nucleotides: TGTGCCAGCAGCTCCGGGACTAGCCTCTACAATGAGCAGTTCTTC. The variable domain in full, with the rest retrieved from reference TRBV9 and TRBJ2-1, is DSGVTQTPKHLITATGQRVTLRCSPRSGDLSVYWYQQSLDQGLQFLIQYYNGEERAKGNILERFSAQQFPDLHSELNLSSLELGDSALYFCASSSGTSLYNEQFFGPGTRLTVL.

This chain uses TRBV2 with TRBJ1-4; D is undetermined. Trimming stripped 2 bases from V and 4 bases from J, with 8 bases between. CDR3 length: 14 residues. Germline CDR1 is SNHLY and CDR2 is FYNNEI. DNA of the CDR3: TGTGCCAGCAGTGAAATTGGCAGTAATGAAAAACTGTTTTTT. Translated: CASSEIGSNEKLFF.

This rearrangement joins TRBV7-2 to TRBJ2-1, with D uncertain. The CDR3 loop spans 15 amino acids. Trimming took 5 bases from V and 4 from J, leaving 15 bases between them. Per the germline V gene, CDR1 is SGHTA and CDR2 is FQGNSA. CDR3 sequence (DNA): TGTGCCAGCAGCCTGACTGCCGCTACATACAATGAGCAGTTCTTC. It translates to CASSLTAATYNEQFF.

This clone has just a few counts. The CDR3, as DNA: TGCGCCAGCAGCTTTGGAGGGAACTCTGGCGAGCCCCAGCATTTT. Translation: CASSFGGNSGEPQHF. The gene calls are TRBV5-1 and TRBJ1-5; D gene ambiguous. Germline loops: CDR1 SGHRS, CDR2 YFSETQ. V lost 2 bases and J lost 8, with 17 bases in between. The CDR3 totals 15 residues.

The rearrangement joins TRBV28 to TRBJ2-1; tentative D call: TRBD1 (5 bases). The CDR3 is 14 residues long. Trimming left V 7 bases short and J 7 bases short, with 17 bases between. Germline-derived CDR1 and CDR2 are MDHEN and SYDVKM. CDR3 nucleotide sequence: TGTGCCAGCACTCTTGCAGGGCGTCTGAATGAGCAGTTCTTC. Its protein is CASTLAGRLNEQFF. Filled out from reference TRBV28 and TRBJ2-1, the complete variable domain reads DVKVTQSSRYLVKRTGEKVFLECVQDMDHENMFWYRQDPGLGLRLIYFSYDVKMKEKGDIPEGYSVSREKKERFSLILESASTNQTSMYLCASTLAGRLNEQFFGPGTRLTVL.

In its sample, this clone was seen a few times. V usage is TRBV18 and J usage is TRBJ1-5; 7 bases align to TRBD1. J gave up 3 bases and V 6 bases, and 8 bases lay outside the gene matches. The CDR3 extends over 15 amino acids. The V gene's germline CDR1 is KGHSH and CDR2 LQKENI. CDR3 in amino acids: CASSPSTGPNQPQHF. DNA of the CDR3: TGTGCCAGCTCTCCCTCGACAGGGCCCAATCAGCCCCAGCATTTT.

This clone was seen a few times. The chain recombines TRBV2 with TRBJ2-7; D is perhaps TRBD1 (5 bases). The CDR3 extends over 18 amino acids. Germline V gives CDR1 SNHLY, CDR2 FYNNEI. Between the trimmed V and J ends, which lost 4 bases and 2 bases, there was a span of 24 bases. As DNA, the CDR3 is TGTGCCAGCAGTGTGCGAATACCGACGGAGTTAGGGGCCTACGAGCAGTACTTC. Translation: CASSVRIPTELGAYEQYF.

V and J are TRBV5-1 and TRBJ1-1; D gene ambiguous. The V end lost 4 bases, the J end lost 1 base, and 11 bases lay between the germline ends. The CDR3 sequence is 14 residues long. The germline gives CDR1 SGHRS, CDR2 YFSETQ. CDR3 DNA sequence: TGCGCCAGCAGCCCAACCGTCAGGAACACTGAAGCTTTCTTT. This gives the protein CASSPTVRNTEAFF.

The genes are TRBV18 and TRBJ2-7; TRBD2 is a possible D gene (5 bases). The CDR3 extends over 14 amino acids. Germline V CDR1 and CDR2: KGHSH, LQKENI. Between the trimmed V and J ends, which lost 5 bases and 2 bases, there was a span of 13 bases. DNA for the CDR3: TGTGCCAGCTCAGGAGACGTGGGAGCCTACGAGCAGTACTTC. Amino acids: CASSGDVGAYEQYF.